Following are 23 T cell receptor beta chains from one sample sequenced in a study of T cell repertoires in cytomegalovirus infection. TCRdb re-called the reads through MiXCR, storing one row per CDR3 protein. Among over 150,000 distinct CDR3 sequences, about 15% were seen once, and the ten largest hold 20% to 25%. Sequencing used CD8+ T cells from PBMCs. The receptors shown here come from a human donor in good health (CMV status not recorded). Some clones in this sample may be carry-over from other donors' samples.

This clonotype was counted only a few times. V gene TRBV7-3 combines with J gene TRBJ2-3; D might be TRBD1 (5 bases). CDR1 is SGHTA, CDR2 FQGTGA, per germline. CDR3 size: 15 residues. The ends were cut back, 2 bases at V and 1 base at J, with 10 bases in the middle. The CDR3 sequence is CASSLAGIRTDTQYF. The CDR3, as DNA: TGTGCCAGCAGCTTAGCAGGGATACGCACAGATACGCAGTATTTT. The full variable domain, with the rest looked up from reference TRBV7-3 and TRBJ2-3, is GAGVSQTPSNKVTEKGKYVELRCDPISGHTALYWYRQSLGQGPEFLIYFQGTGAADDSGLPNDRFFAVRPEGSVSTLKIQRTERGDSAVYLCASSLAGIRTDTQYFGPGTRLTVL.

This clonotype was found a few times. CDR3 nucleotides: TGTGCCAGCAGCTTAGGGGCAGGGGAGGGGAACACTGAAGCTTTCTTT. This translates into CASSLGAGEGNTEAFF. The chain employs TRBV7-2 and TRBJ1-1, with a weak D call TRBD1 (6 bases). Germline V lookup: CDR1 SGHTA, CDR2 FQGNSA. The CDR3 has 16 residues. V was shortened by 1 base and J by 1 base, with 13 bases between the two germline ends.

This chain links TRBV4-1 with TRBJ1-4; D is possibly TRBD1 (5 bases). CDR3 size: 15 residues. The V gene lost 3 bases and the J gene lost 8 bases, with 16 bases spanning the gap. The V gene's germline CDR1 is MGHRA and CDR2 YSYEKL. The CDR3 DNA reads as TGCGCCAGCAGCCAGCGGGACCTGGTTGGCGAAAAACTGTTTTTT. This sequence encodes CASSQRDLVGEKLFF.

For this clonotype: Being one base from a much bigger clone, this may be a read error. The chain combines TRBV7-2 with TRBJ1-1, with 7 nucleotides matching TRBD1. Germline values: CDR1 SGHTA, CDR2 FQGNSA. J gave up 0 bases and V 5 bases, and 3 bases lay outside the gene matches. CDR3 length: 14 amino acids. Here the CDR3 reads CASSITGVNTEAFF. CDR3 nucleotides: TGTGCCAGCAGCATAACAGGGGTGAACACTGAAGCTTTCTTT.

The V and J genes are TRBV20-1 and TRBJ2-2; D gene ambiguous. The CDR3 extends over 13 amino acids. Germline V gene sequence: CDR1 DFQATT, CDR2 SNEGSKA (reference sequence). V was clipped by 5 bases and J by 4 bases, with 11 bases between them. The CDR3 is CSAPGGITGELFF. The CDR3 bases are TGCAGTGCTCCCGGTGGAATCACCGGGGAGCTGTTTTTT.

Comment on this clonotype: One junction end disagrees with the germline gene, perhaps due to a read error. V usage is TRBV7-2 and J usage is TRBJ2-1; TRBD2 matches at 8 bases. CDR1 is SGHTA, CDR2 FQGNSA, per germline. The CDR3 runs 14 residues. The CDR3 loop reads CASSIAGTLNEQFF. The CDR3 DNA sequence: TGTGCCAGCAGCATAGCGGGGACCCTTAATGAGCAGTTCTTC. Supplemented by reference TRBV7-2 and TRBJ2-1, the full variable domain reads GAGVSQSPSNKVTEKGKDVELRCDPISGHTALYWYRQSLGQGLEFLIYFQGNSAPDKSGLPSDRFSAERTGGSVSTLTIQRTQQEDSAVYLCASSIAGTLNEQFFGPGTRLTVL.

The chain couples TRBV29-1 to TRBJ2-2; a possible D gene is TRBD2 (5 bases). The germline V and J ends were trimmed by 1 base and 6 bases, with 6 bases remaining between them. The germline V gene encodes CDR1 SQVTM and CDR2 ANQGSEA. The CDR3 has 12 amino acids. The CDR3 DNA is TGCAGCGTTGAAGCGGAGGCCGGGGAGCTGTTTTTT. It codes for CSVEAEAGELFF.

In this sample, this clonotype turned up many times. The J gene is TRBJ2-7, the V gene TRBV7-2; 8 bases align to TRBD1. CDR3 length: 15 amino acids. Per germline, CDR1 SGHTA and CDR2 FQGNSA. The ends lost 5 bases at V and 3 bases at J; junction bases unmatched: 9. The CDR3 loop reads CASSPTGGNRYEQYF. CDR3 nucleotides: TGTGCCAGCAGCCCCACAGGGGGTAATCGCTACGAGCAGTACTTC.

The V gene is TRBV12-3 or TRBV12-4, the J gene TRBJ1-1; D perhaps matches TRBD1 (5 bases). This CDR3 has 16 residues. Deletions cut 6 bases from V and 4 bases from J, with 21 bases between. The CDR3 protein is CASSPRALRDPTEAFF. CDR3 DNA: TGTGCCAGCAGCCCTAGGGCACTCAGGGACCCCACTGAAGCTTTCTTT.

As for this clonotype: At one end the junction does not follow the germline gene, possibly because of a read error. The V gene is TRBV7-2, the J gene TRBJ2-1; D unclear. This CDR3 comprises 15 residues. CDR1 and CDR2 (germline): SGHTA, FQGNSA. This CDR3 reads CASSLLRRSYNEQFF. CDR3 DNA: TGTGCCAGCAGCCTTCTACGGCGCTCCTACAACGAGCAGTTCTTC. The complete variable domain, with remaining parts taken from reference TRBV7-2 and TRBJ2-1, reads GAGVSQSPSNKVTEKGKDVELRCDPISGHTALYWYRQSLGQGLEFLIYFQGNSAPDKSGLPSDRFSAERTGGSVSTLTIQRTQQEDSAVYLCASSLLRRSYNEQFFGPGTRLTVL.

V gene TRBV28 combines with J gene TRBJ1-5; unclear D gene. V was trimmed by 2 bases and J by 4 bases, leaving 6 bases between them. Per the germline V gene, CDR1 is MDHEN and CDR2 is SYDVKM. The CDR3 runs 13 residues. Here the CDR3 reads CASSLGENQPQHF. In nucleotides, the CDR3 is TGTGCCAGCAGTTTAGGGGAGAATCAGCCCCAGCATTTT.

This clonotype was counted only a few times. The chain is built from TRBV27 and TRBJ2-2, with D possibly being TRBD1 (6 bases). The CDR3 is 15 amino acids. The V end was cut by 4 bases, the J end by 4 bases, with 13 bases between. Per the germline V gene, CDR1 is MNHEY and CDR2 is SMNVEV (reference sequence). In DNA, the CDR3 is TGTGCCAGCAGTTCTTTGACAGGCCTCACCGGGGAGCTGTTTTTT. It specifies CASSSLTGLTGELFF.

This clonotype was detected ten times or more. This chain links TRBV4-2 with TRBJ2-6; possibly TRBD2 for D (5 bases). Germline assignment: CDR1 LGHNA and CDR2 YNFKEQ. This CDR3 contains 17 residues. Trimming took off 0 bases at V and 0 bases at J, with 9 bases between the two ends. The CDR3 spells CASSQDASSSGANVLTF. In DNA form, the CDR3 reads TGTGCCAGCAGCCAAGATGCTAGCAGCTCTGGGGCCAACGTCCTGACTTTC.

This clonotype was seen repeatedly, ten times or more. The chain employs TRBV7-8 and TRBJ2-7, with D possibly being TRBD1 (5 bases). CDR3 length: 14 amino acids. V lost 4 bases, J lost 4 bases, and 14 bases lay in between. Per the germline V gene, CDR1 is SGHVS and CDR2 is FQNEAQ. CDR3 amino acids: CASSSPGQRYEQYF. In DNA form, the CDR3 reads TGTGCCAGCAGCTCCCCCGGACAAAGATACGAGCAGTACTTC.

This chain links TRBV4-2 with TRBJ1-5; D remains unclear. Germline assignment: CDR1 LGHNA and CDR2 YNFKEQ. Trimming cost V 0 bases and J 2 bases, with 11 bases left between them. This CDR3 spans 16 amino acids. The chain's CDR3 is CASSQDIGVGNQPQHF. DNA of the CDR3: TGTGCCAGCAGCCAAGATATTGGGGTCGGCAATCAGCCCCAGCATTTT.

This clonotype showed up just a few times. The genes are TRBV11-2 and TRBJ2-7; possibly TRBD2 for D (5 bases). V was clipped by 3 bases and J by 4 bases, with 13 bases between them. The CDR3 is 14 residues long. Germline CDR1 reads SGHAT; CDR2 reads FQNNGV. Here the CDR3 DNA reads TGTGCCAGCAGCTTGACCGGGAAAGAATACGAGCAGTACTTC. Translating gives CASSLTGKEYEQYF.

This clonotype was detected a few times. The chain has TRBV28 and TRBJ2-7; no reliable D call. The CDR3 totals 14 residues. The germline CDR1 and CDR2 sequences are MDHEN and SYDVKM. V lost 2 bases and J 4 bases, leaving 12 bases between the germline ends. Here the CDR3 DNA reads TGTGCCAGCAGTTTACCCGAGACACAGTACGAGCAGTACTTC. This sequence encodes CASSLPETQYEQYF.

This chain connects TRBV28 to TRBJ2-1, with 8 bases aligning to TRBD2. This CDR3 is built from 16 residues. V lost 3 bases, J lost 2 bases, and 6 bases stayed unmatched. Per the germline V gene, CDR1 is MDHEN and CDR2 is SYDVKM. CDR3 nucleotide sequence: TGTGCCAGCAGTTTTCACCTAGCGGGTACCTACAATGAGCAGTTCTTC. It specifies CASSFHLAGTYNEQFF.

The chain joins TRBV7-6 to TRBJ2-3; 7 bases align to TRBD2. The CDR3 is made up of 15 amino acids. The germline CDR1 and CDR2 sequences are SGHVS and FNYEAQ. V lost 5 bases to trimming and J lost 6 bases; unmatched junction nucleotides: 11. This chain's CDR3 is CASSPFSAGDDTQYF. CDR3 nucleotide sequence: TGTGCCAGCAGCCCGTTCTCCGCGGGGGATGATACGCAGTATTTT.

This clonotype has a handful of counts. This chain uses TRBV6-2 or TRBV6-3 with TRBJ2-1, with 9 bases fitting TRBD2. In germline, CDR1 is MNHEY, CDR2 SVGEGT. V was pared by 2 bases and J by 6 bases, with 5 bases of the junction left unmatched. CDR3 length: 15 amino acids. CDR3 DNA: TGTGCCAGCAGTTACGGGCGGGGGGGATTCAATGAGCAGTTCTTC. As protein: CASSYGRGGFNEQFF.

The chain combines TRBV7-2 with TRBJ2-3; TRBD1 matches 10 bases. The germline CDR1 and CDR2 sequences are SGHTA and FQGNSA. The V segment lost 4 bases and the J segment 4 bases; nucleotides outside the gene matches: 5. CDR3 length equals 15 residues. The CDR3: CASSSGQGWPDTQYF. The CDR3 DNA reads TGTGCCAGCAGCTCGGGACAGGGGTGGCCAGATACGCAGTATTTT.

The chain combines TRBV7-2 with TRBJ1-4; the D gene is possibly TRBD1 (5 bases). V was clipped by 2 bases and J by 8 bases, with 12 bases between them. Germline V lookup: CDR1 SGHTA, CDR2 FQGNSA. The CDR3 has 14 amino acids. CDR3 amino acids: CASSLSGGSEKLFF. CDR3 nucleotides: TGTGCCAGCAGCTTATCGGGGGGAAGCGAAAAACTGTTTTTT.

In its sample, this clonotype was seen a few times. The rearrangement joins TRBV7-2 to TRBJ1-3, with D unclear. Trimming shortened V by 1 base and J by 5 bases, and 6 bases separated the two germline ends. The germline gives CDR1 SGHTA, CDR2 FQGNSA. This CDR3 region has 13 residues. The CDR3 protein is CASSLGFRNTIYF. The CDR3 DNA follows: TGTGCCAGCAGCTTAGGATTCAGAAACACCATATATTTT.